The 10 T cell receptor beta chains given below trace back to one sample, sequenced in a study of OX40 agonist ivuxolimab in advanced cancers. TCRdb's copy holds only in-frame clones and misses some; the assay was immunoSEQ multiplex PCR. The sample carries 40,000 to 50,000 clones, about 85% recorded once. The sequencing used CD4+ or CD8+ T cells sorted from blood, collected in a trial of the OX40 agonist ivuxolimab. All receptors come from an adult with an advanced solid tumor such as melanoma, head and neck, liver or kidney cancer.

The V call is TRBV5-6, the J call TRBJ1-1, with D possibly TRBD1 on 5 matching bases. The CDR3 contains 14 residues. The germline V and J ends were trimmed by 3 bases and 3 bases, with 12 bases remaining between them. Per germline, CDR1 SGHDT and CDR2 YYEEEE. CDR3 region: CASSSTDSYTEAFF. The CDR3, as DNA: TGTGCCAGCAGCTCCACCGACAGCTACACTGAAGCTTTCTTT.

V usage is TRBV11-3 and J usage is TRBJ2-1; 9 positions match TRBD1. Trimming took 5 bases from V and 6 from J; bases not matched to a gene: 11. Looked up from germline, CDR1 is SGHNT and CDR2 is YENEEA. The CDR3 consists of 16 residues. CDR3 coding DNA: TGTGCCAGCAGCACTACACCCGGGACAGGGATCAATGAGCAGTTCTTC. It specifies CASSTTPGTGINEQFF.

This sequence joins TRBV6-1 and TRBJ2-7, with D tentatively TRBD1 or TRBD2 (5 bases each). The CDR3 loop spans 15 amino acids. V gave up 6 bases and J gave up 6 bases, with 21 bases separating them. In germline, CDR1 is MNHNS, CDR2 SASEGT. For the CDR3, the DNA is TGTGCCAGCAGGTTCCGGGACGCAGGGCCCATCGAGCAGTACTTC. Residues: CASRFRDAGPIEQYF.

This clone was observed once. The chain uses TRBV14 and TRBJ1-1; no clear D gene. Germline V lookup: CDR1 SGHDN, CDR2 FVKESK. V was trimmed by 6 bases and J by 4 bases, leaving 12 bases between them. CDR3 length equals 13 residues. The CDR3 spells CASSRNQGTEAFF. CDR3 nucleotides: TGTGCCAGCAGTCGGAATCAAGGCACTGAAGCTTTCTTT.

The chain is built from TRBV25-1 and TRBJ1-4; D is perhaps TRBD1 (5 bases). The CDR3 contains 14 residues. V gave up 2 bases and J gave up 5 bases, with 9 bases separating them. CDR1 and CDR2 from the germline V gene are MGHDK and SYGVNS. In DNA form, the CDR3 reads TGTGCCAGCAGTGAAGGGACGACGAATGAAAAACTGTTTTTT. Protein product: CASSEGTTNEKLFF. The entire variable domain, with the rest obtained from reference TRBV25-1 and TRBJ1-4, is as follows: EADIYQTPRYLVIGTGKKITLECSQTMGHDKMYWYQQDPGMELHLIHYSYGVNSTEKGDLSSESTVSRIRTEHFPLTLESARPSHTSQYLCASSEGTTNEKLFFGSGTQLSVL.

This clone was detected only once. The V and J genes are TRBV4-1 and TRBJ1-6; D is undetermined. The CDR3 is 16 amino acids. Germline CDR1 MGHRA, CDR2 YSYEKL. Between the trimmed V and J ends, which lost 3 bases and 10 bases, there was a span of 19 bases. The CDR3 region is CASSQEPNSERSPLHF. CDR3 sequence (DNA): TGCGCCAGCAGCCAGGAGCCTAACAGTGAACGATCACCCCTCCACTTT.

This clone was picked up one time. This rearrangement joins TRBV19 to TRBJ2-1, with 12 bases identical to TRBD2. From germline, CDR1 is LNHDA and CDR2 SQIVND (reference sequence). After removal of 3 bases from V and 4 bases from J, the junction contained 4 bases not matched to a gene. This CDR3 is 16 amino acids long. Written as DNA, the CDR3 is TGTGCCAGTAGTATTAGACTAGCGGGGGAGTACAATGAGCAGTTCTTC. Protein product: CASSIRLAGEYNEQFF.

DNA for the CDR3: TGTGCCAGCAGCCCGGGACCTAGCTACACCTTC. Its translation: CASSPGPSYTF. This rearrangement joins TRBV6-1 to TRBJ1-2, with D possibly matching TRBD1 (5 bases). The V end lost 6 bases, the J end lost 9 bases, and 11 bases lay between the germline ends. Germline V gene data show CDR1 as MNHNS and CDR2 as SASEGT. The CDR3 runs 11 residues.

The chain links TRBV15 to TRBJ2-3, with D perhaps assigned TRBD1 or TRBD2 (5 bases each). Germline V gene data show CDR1 as LNHNV and CDR2 as YYDKDF (reference sequence). Trimming removed 0 bases at V and 3 bases at J, with 13 bases between. The CDR3 runs to 16 residues. CDR3: CATSREGPGRTDTQYF. The CDR3 DNA sequence: TGTGCCACCAGCAGAGAGGGTCCGGGGCGGACAGATACGCAGTATTTT.

The genes are TRBV10-1 and TRBJ2-7; maybe TRBD1 (6 bases). The CDR3 is made up of 15 amino acids. Germline V gives CDR1 WNHNN, CDR2 SYGVQD (reference sequence). Trimming pared 2 bases from V and 2 bases from J, leaving 13 bases between. For the CDR3, the DNA is TGCGCCAGCAGTGAGGATATCACAGGGCCCTACGAGCAGTACTTC. Protein product: CASSEDITGPYEQYF.